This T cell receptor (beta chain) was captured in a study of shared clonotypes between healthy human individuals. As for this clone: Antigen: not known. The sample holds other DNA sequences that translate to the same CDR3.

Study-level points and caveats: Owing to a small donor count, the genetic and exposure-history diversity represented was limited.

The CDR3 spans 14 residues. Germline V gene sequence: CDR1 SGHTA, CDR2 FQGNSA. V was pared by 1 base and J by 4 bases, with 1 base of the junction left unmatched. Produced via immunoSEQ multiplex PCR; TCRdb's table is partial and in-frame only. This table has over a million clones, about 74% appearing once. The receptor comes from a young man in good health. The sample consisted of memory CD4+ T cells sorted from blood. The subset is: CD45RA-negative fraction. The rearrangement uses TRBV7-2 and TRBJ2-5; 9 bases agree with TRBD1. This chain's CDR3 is CASSLGGQGETQYF. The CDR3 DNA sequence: TGTGCCAGCAGCTTAGGGGGACAGGGAGAGACCCAGTACTTC.